The 11 T cell receptor beta chains below all came from one sample that was sequenced in a study of chemoradiotherapy in HPV16-positive cancers. TCRdb's copy holds only in-frame clones and misses some; the assay was immunoSEQ multiplex PCR. Among over 7,000 clones listed, roughly 84% were seen once. The material sequenced was tumor tissue, taken from a patient who underwent chemoradiotherapy. The origin of the receptors is a human donor with HPV-associated anogenital cancer.

The J gene is TRBJ2-3, the V gene TRBV5-4, with a possible D match to TRBD1 (5 bases). Between the trimmed V and J ends, which lost 4 bases and 1 base, there was a span of 7 bases. The CDR3 loop spans 13 amino acids. CDR1 SGHNT and CDR2 YYREEE come from the germline V gene (reference sequence). The CDR3: CASSQQGTDTQYF. The CDR3 nucleotides are TGTGCCAGCAGCCAACAGGGCACAGATACGCAGTATTTT. Combining the CDR3 with reference TRBV5-4 and TRBJ2-3 gives the whole variable domain ETGVTQSPTHLIKTRGQQVTLRCSSQSGHNTVSWYQQALGQGPQFIFQYYREEENGRGNFPPRFSGLQFPNYSSELNVNALELDDSALYLCASSQQGTDTQYFGPGTRLTVL.

This rearrangement joins TRBV6-6 to TRBJ2-5, with TRBD2 matching 12 bases. V was pared by 5 bases and J by 5 bases, with 9 bases of the junction left unmatched. CDR1 is MNHNY and CDR2 is SVGAGI in the germline V gene (reference sequence). The CDR3 has 16 amino acids. CDR3 in amino acids: CASSPMTSGSWETQYF. The CDR3 nucleotides are TGTGCCAGCAGTCCAATGACTAGCGGGAGTTGGGAGACCCAGTACTTC.

There are a few counts of this clone. The rearrangement joins TRBV5-1 to TRBJ1-5; D is unclear. The CDR3 is 15 residues long. V lost 0 bases and J 0 bases, leaving 7 bases between the germline ends. CDR1 SGHRS and CDR2 YFSETQ come from the germline V gene. Here the CDR3 reads CASSLAPNSNQPQHF. The DNA of the CDR3 is TGCGCCAGCAGCTTGGCCCCTAATAGCAATCAGCCCCAGCATTTT.

This clone was detected once. V and J are TRBV10-3 and TRBJ2-5; D is undetermined. The germline V gene encodes CDR1 ENHRY and CDR2 SYGVKD. Trimming took off 3 bases at V and 2 bases at J, with 10 bases between the two ends. This CDR3 is 14 amino acids long. The CDR3 sequence is CAISEGGEQETQYF. The DNA for the CDR3 is TGTGCCATCAGTGAAGGCGGCGAACAAGAGACCCAGTACTTC.

This chain connects TRBV27 to TRBJ1-5; a possible D gene is TRBD1 (5 bases). The V end lost 5 bases, the J end lost 2 bases, and 16 bases lay between the germline ends. The CDR3 runs to 16 residues. The germline V gene has CDR1 MNHEY and CDR2 SMNVEV (reference sequence). DNA for the CDR3: TGTGCCAGCAGTAAGGAAGGACTACAGGGCAATCAGCCCCAGCATTTT. Protein: CASSKEGLQGNQPQHF.

The chain carries TRBV11-2 and TRBJ1-2, with D unresolved. The CDR3 loop spans 14 amino acids. Germline V CDR1 and CDR2: SGHAT, FQNNGV. Deletions cut 4 bases from V and 0 bases from J, with 9 bases between. CDR3 in DNA: TGTGCCAGCAGCTCCCTCGGGACTAACTATGGCTACACCTTC. Its translation: CASSSLGTNYGYTF. Complete variable domain (other parts from reference TRBV11-2 and TRBJ1-2): EAGVAQSPRYKIIEKRQSVAFWCNPISGHATLYWYQQILGQGPKLLIQFQNNGVVDDSQLPKDRFSAERLKGVDSTLKIQPAKLEDSAVYLCASSSLGTNYGYTFGSGTRLTVV.

The chain uses TRBV11-2 and TRBJ1-3; D gene unclear. The CDR3 sequence is 14 residues long. V was clipped by 5 bases and J by 0 bases, with 8 bases between them. Germline values: CDR1 SGHAT, CDR2 FQNNGV. The CDR3 region has the DNA TGTGCCAGCAGCCCCTTCCTCTCTGGAAACACCATATATTTT. Residues: CASSPFLSGNTIYF.

This sequence joins TRBV28 and TRBJ2-3; TRBD1 matches at 7 bases. With 0 bases clipped from V and 0 bases from J, the junction kept 6 bases outside the gene matches. There are 17 residues in the CDR3. Germline V gene sequence: CDR1 MDHEN, CDR2 SYDVKM. The CDR3 region is CASSLWGQRMSTDTQYF. CDR3 nucleotides: TGTGCCAGCAGTTTATGGGGACAGCGGATGAGCACAGATACGCAGTATTTT.

The rearrangement joins TRBV6-1 to TRBJ1-1; perhaps TRBD1 as D (6 bases). Trimming removed 6 bases at V and 5 bases at J, with 13 bases between. The germline V gene has CDR1 MNHNS and CDR2 SASEGT. The CDR3 sequence is 13 residues long. CDR3 protein: CASRMGGETEAFF. CDR3 nucleotides: TGTGCCAGCAGGATGGGGGGCGAAACTGAAGCTTTCTTT.

The V call is TRBV7-9, the J call TRBJ1-1; 9 bases align to TRBD1. After removal of 5 bases from V and 8 bases from J, the junction contained 15 bases not matched to a gene. Germline values: CDR1 SEHNR, CDR2 FQNEAQ (reference sequence). The CDR3 spans 16 residues. CDR3 protein: CASSRSTGGPLVEAFF. DNA of the CDR3: TGTGCCAGCAGCCGTTCGACAGGGGGACCCTTGGTGGAAGCTTTCTTT.

The V call is TRBV11-3, the J call TRBJ2-3; possible D gene TRBD2, 5 bases. Germline values: CDR1 SGHNT, CDR2 YENEEA. V was cut by 1 base and J by 6 bases, with 11 bases left in between. The CDR3 covers 14 residues. CDR3 in amino acids: CASSLASNTDTQYF. The CDR3 DNA follows: TGTGCCAGCAGCTTAGCTAGCAACACTGATACGCAGTATTTT.